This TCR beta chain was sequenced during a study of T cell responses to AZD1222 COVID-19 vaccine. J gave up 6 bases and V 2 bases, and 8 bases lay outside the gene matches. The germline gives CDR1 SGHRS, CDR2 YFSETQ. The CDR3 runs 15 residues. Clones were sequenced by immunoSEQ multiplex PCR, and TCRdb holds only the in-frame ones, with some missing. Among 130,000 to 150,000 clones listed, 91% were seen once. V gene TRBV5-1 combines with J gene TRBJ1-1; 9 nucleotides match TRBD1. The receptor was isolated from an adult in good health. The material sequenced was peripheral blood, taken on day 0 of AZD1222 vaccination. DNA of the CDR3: TGCGCCAGCAGCTTACCCGGGACAGGGCAGGCTGAAGCTTTCTTT. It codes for CASSLPGTGQAEAFF.